The 22 T cell receptor beta chains below come from one sample, sequenced in a study of T cells expressing NK-cell markers. Reprocessing the 5' RACE reads, TCRdb reports a single entry for every CDR3 protein and omits DNA. The sample is made up of 300,000 or so distinct CDR3 sequences, and the top ten hold roughly 4.2% of it. Sequencing was performed on blood T cells: a sorted CD56 or NKG2C T cell subset, CD4+ or CD8+ T cells, or bulk PBMC T cells (not recorded which). The receptors stem from a woman aged 18 to 69 in good health.

The chain combines TRBV6-2 or TRBV6-3 with TRBJ2-1; TCRdb selects TRBD1, and the lack of DNA leaves this call unchecked. The CDR3 is 14 residues long. CDR1 and CDR2 from the germline V gene are MNHEY and SVGEGT. CDR3 amino acids: CASRRTGVGNEQFF.

V usage is TRBV11-2 and J usage is TRBJ2-1. CDR3 size: 14 residues. Germline V CDR1 and CDR2: SGHAT, FQNNGV. The CDR3 loop reads CASSSPSSYNEQFF.

The chain couples TRBV9 to TRBJ2-1; TCRdb outputs TRBD1, but without DNA this stays unchecked. The CDR3 extends over 15 amino acids. Germline CDR1 is SGDLS and CDR2 is YYNGEE. CDR3 sequence: CASSYLAGGVHEQFF.

The chain employs TRBV11-2 and TRBJ2-1; TCRdb selects TRBD1, and the lack of DNA leaves this call unchecked. Germline CDR1 and CDR2: SGHAT and FQNNGV. This CDR3 spans 15 amino acids. This CDR3 is CASSLRGTGYNEQFF.

The rearrangement joins TRBV6-2 or TRBV6-3 to TRBJ2-7. From germline, CDR1 is MNHEY and CDR2 SVGEGT. This CDR3 comprises 13 residues. CDR3 amino acids: CASSYRGLYEQYF.

The chain joins TRBV12-3 or TRBV12-4 to TRBJ1-2. The CDR3 has 13 residues. CDR3 protein: CASSLHRDYGYTF.

This sequence joins TRBV7-3 and TRBJ2-3; TCRdb's assignment of TRBD2 cannot be checked, as there is no DNA. Per germline, CDR1 SGHTA and CDR2 FQGTGA. The CDR3 has 15 residues. The CDR3 loop is CASSTAGGSADTQYF.

The chain carries TRBV11-3 and TRBJ2-2; TCRdb's assignment of TRBD2 cannot be checked, as there is no DNA. This CDR3 has 13 residues. Germline lookup yields CDR1 SGHNT and CDR2 YENEEA. The CDR3 spells CASSPRLAGELFF. Full variable domain (rest looked up from reference TRBV11-3 and TRBJ2-2): EAGVVQSPRYKIIEKKQPVAFWCNPISGHNTLYWYLQNLGQGPELLIRYENEEAVDDSQLPKDRFSAERLKGVDSTLKIQPAELGDSAVYLCASSPRLAGELFFGEGSRLTVL.

The gene calls are TRBV27 and TRBJ2-4; TCRdb reports TRBD1, a call that lacks DNA to check it against. Looked up from germline, CDR1 is MNHEY and CDR2 is SMNVEV (reference sequence). The CDR3 is 15 amino acids. The CDR3 spells CASNPHGSAKNIQYF.

The rearrangement links TRBV6-2 or TRBV6-3 to TRBJ2-7; there is no DNA to check the TCRdb D call of TRBD2. Germline V gene sequence: CDR1 MNHEY, CDR2 SVGEGT. This CDR3 spans 15 amino acids. CDR3 region: CASSLDAGVFYEQYF.

The chain employs TRBV12-3 or TRBV12-4 and TRBJ1-2. The CDR3 consists of 13 residues. The CDR3 sequence is CASSLSTNYGYTF.

The chain recombines TRBV10-3 with TRBJ2-7; checking the TCRdb D call of TRBD1 is not possible without DNA. The CDR3 is 13 amino acids. CDR1 is ENHRY, CDR2 SYGVKD, per germline. The CDR3 protein is CAISAPPHYEQYF.

V usage is TRBV29-1 and J usage is TRBJ2-2; with no DNA, the TCRdb D assignment of TRBD1 cannot be verified. The length of the CDR3 is 13 residues. Germline CDR1 reads SQVTM; CDR2 reads ANQGSEA. CDR3 sequence: CSVEVGVPGELFF.

This rearrangement joins TRBV5-1 to TRBJ2-1; with no DNA, the TCRdb D assignment of TRBD1 cannot be verified. The germline CDR1 and CDR2 sequences are SGHRS and YFSETQ. The CDR3 consists of 16 residues. CDR3 region: CASSAFPDSSYNEQFF.

The chain is built from TRBV19 and TRBJ2-5; TCRdb picks TRBD1, but there is no DNA to check that call. CDR1 is LNHDA, CDR2 SQIVND, per germline (reference sequence). The CDR3 contains 14 residues. The CDR3 protein is CASRSAGTGETQYF.

V is TRBV30 and J is TRBJ1-1; TCRdb picks TRBD1, but there is no DNA to check that call. The CDR3 covers 12 residues. Germline V gene sequence: CDR1 GTSNPN, CDR2 SVGIG (reference sequence). CDR3 sequence: CAWSPTGGAAFF.

V and J are TRBV9 and TRBJ1-1. The CDR3 spans 14 residues. In germline, CDR1 is SGDLS, CDR2 YYNGEE. The CDR3 here is CASTIGEGNTEAFF.

The V and J genes are TRBV12-3 or TRBV12-4 and TRBJ1-6; TCRdb selects TRBD1, and the lack of DNA leaves this call unchecked. The CDR3 loop spans 13 amino acids. CDR3 amino acids: CASRTGASTPLHF.

This chain connects TRBV6-6 to TRBJ2-2; as DNA is missing, the TRBD1 call by TCRdb cannot be tested. The CDR3 is 13 amino acids. The germline V gene has CDR1 MNHNY and CDR2 SVGAGI (reference sequence). CDR3 region: CASLWDNTGELFF.

The CDR3 loop is CSARAPDSTDTQYF. This chain joins TRBV20-1 and TRBJ2-3. This CDR3 is built from 14 residues. Germline loops: CDR1 DFQATT, CDR2 SNEGSKA (reference sequence).

J is TRBJ2-1 and V is TRBV7-3; lacking DNA, the TRBD1 call made by TCRdb goes unchecked. Per germline, CDR1 SGHTA and CDR2 FQGTGA. The CDR3 is 15 amino acids. The CDR3 is CASSSDRVSYNEQFF.

V usage is TRBV12-3 or TRBV12-4 and J usage is TRBJ1-2; TCRdb selects TRBD1, and the lack of DNA leaves this call unchecked. This CDR3 has 13 amino acids. CDR3 sequence reads: CASSFQGSYGYTF.